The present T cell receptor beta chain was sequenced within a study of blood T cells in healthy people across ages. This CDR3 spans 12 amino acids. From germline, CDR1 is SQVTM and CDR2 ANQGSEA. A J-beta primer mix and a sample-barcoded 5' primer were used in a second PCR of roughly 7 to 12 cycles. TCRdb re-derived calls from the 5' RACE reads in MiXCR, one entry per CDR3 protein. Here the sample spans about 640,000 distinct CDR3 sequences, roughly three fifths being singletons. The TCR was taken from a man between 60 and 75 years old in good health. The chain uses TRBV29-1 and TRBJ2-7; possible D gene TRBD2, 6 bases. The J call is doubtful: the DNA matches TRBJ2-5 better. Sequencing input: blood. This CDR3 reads CSVSSGDETQYF. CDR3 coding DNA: TGCAGCGTTAGTAGCGGTGATGAGACCCAGTACTTC.